What follows is one T cell receptor beta chain and its context. These data originate in a study of CD8 T cells in Susac syndrome. The V end lost 4 bases, the J end lost 4 bases, and 20 bases lay between the germline ends. The CDR3 is 16 amino acids. Germline V gene lookup returns CDR1 SGHNT and CDR2 YYREEE (reference sequence). Roughly 0.5 to 1 ug RNA was reverse transcribed with random hexamers. TCRdb independently ran MiXCR on the immunoSEQ multiplex PCR reads; one entry per CDR3 protein. The sample yields about 49,000 distinct CDR3 sequences, 90% to 95% seen once. The chain has TRBV5-4 and TRBJ1-1; perhaps TRBD1 as D (5 bases). The sequence was collected from a human donor in good health. Sample: CD8+ T cells from PBMCs. The CDR3 sequence: CASSRNSLNGATEAFF. The CDR3 region has the DNA TGTGCCAGCAGCCGAAACTCCTTGAATGGGGCCACTGAAGCTTTCTTT.